This T cell receptor beta chain emerged from a study of early T cells in non-severe SARS-CoV-2 infection. This clonotype appeared many times. TCRdb reanalysed the 5' RACE reads using MiXCR and keeps one entry per CDR3 protein. The table lists tens of thousands of distinct CDR3 sequences, 13% of them singletons. Germline loops: CDR1 SGHVS, CDR2 FNYEAQ. The CDR3 is made up of 15 amino acids. The germline V and J ends were trimmed by 1 base and 3 bases, with 9 bases remaining between them. The material sequenced was whole blood. This clonotype was obtained from an adult who was a healthcare worker with PCR-confirmed SARS-CoV-2 infection or an uninfected control (not recorded which). The chain combines TRBV7-6 with TRBJ1-4; TRBD1 is a possible D gene (5 bases). As DNA, the CDR3 is TGTGCCAGCAGCTTAGGCGGGACGGCTAATGAAAAACTGTTTTTT. Translated, it gives CASSLGGTANEKLFF. Full variable domain (missing parts from reference TRBV7-6 and TRBJ1-4): GAGVSQSPRYKVTKRGQDVALRCDPISGHVSLYWYRQALGQGPEFLTYFNYEAQQDKSGLPNDRFSAERPEGSISTLTIQRTEQRDSAMYRCASSLGGTANEKLFFGSGTQLSVL.